This T cell receptor (beta chain) was captured in a study of CD8 T cells in Susac syndrome. Random hexamers primed reverse transcription of about 0.5 to 1 ug RNA. TCR beta CDR3 was amplified by immunoSEQ multiplex PCR. This amplification extended across 54 Vbeta and 13 Jbeta segments. From the immunoSEQ multiplex PCR reads, TCRdb called clonotypes with MiXCR, one entry per CDR3 protein. This sample has 120,000 or so distinct CDR3 sequences, with around 94% found just once. The sequenced target, TCR beta, came from blood CD8+ and CD4+ T cells. The control participants were healthy donors, and these controls were matched with respect to both age and sex. The length of the CDR3 is 16 residues. V was clipped by 0 bases and J by 2 bases, with 12 bases between them. The V gene's germline CDR1 is KGHSH and CDR2 LQKENI.

Sequences were obtained from CD4+ T cells from PBMCs. The V and J genes are TRBV18 and TRBJ2-3; D call uncertain. This clonotype was obtained from a human donor in good health. The CDR3 DNA reads TGTGCCAGCTCACCACCACTACTTGGTCTCACAGATACGCAGTATTTT. Encoded protein: CASSPPLLGLTDTQYF.